One TCR beta chain is described in this entry. Its antigen is unknown. Assay: immunoSEQ multiplex PCR; the TCRdb copy retains only in-frame clones and omits some. Here the sample spans roughly 150,000 clones, more than 70% being singletons. This sample is part of a study of T cell responses to AZD1222 COVID-19 vaccine. Notes on the study in general: The donor group comprised mostly white British people and more females; the analysis possibly underestimated clonal diversity. Among AZD1222 vaccinees, only five to seven were seropositive at baseline. At 160-218 and 743-854, vaccine-associated CD4 TCRs were dominant, and they spanned spike.

The CDR3 has 16 amino acids. Germline loops: CDR1 SGDLS, CDR2 YYNGEE. With V trimmed by 0 bases and J by 3 bases, 6 bases remained unmatched. The receptor was derived from an adult in good health. Specimen: peripheral blood, collected on day 0 of MenACWY control vaccination. The V gene is TRBV9, the J gene TRBJ2-3, with TRBD1 identical over 8 bases. The CDR3 loop reads CASSVGGRGPTDTQYF. For the CDR3, the DNA is TGTGCCAGCAGCGTAGGGGGCAGGGGGCCAACAGATACGCAGTATTTT.